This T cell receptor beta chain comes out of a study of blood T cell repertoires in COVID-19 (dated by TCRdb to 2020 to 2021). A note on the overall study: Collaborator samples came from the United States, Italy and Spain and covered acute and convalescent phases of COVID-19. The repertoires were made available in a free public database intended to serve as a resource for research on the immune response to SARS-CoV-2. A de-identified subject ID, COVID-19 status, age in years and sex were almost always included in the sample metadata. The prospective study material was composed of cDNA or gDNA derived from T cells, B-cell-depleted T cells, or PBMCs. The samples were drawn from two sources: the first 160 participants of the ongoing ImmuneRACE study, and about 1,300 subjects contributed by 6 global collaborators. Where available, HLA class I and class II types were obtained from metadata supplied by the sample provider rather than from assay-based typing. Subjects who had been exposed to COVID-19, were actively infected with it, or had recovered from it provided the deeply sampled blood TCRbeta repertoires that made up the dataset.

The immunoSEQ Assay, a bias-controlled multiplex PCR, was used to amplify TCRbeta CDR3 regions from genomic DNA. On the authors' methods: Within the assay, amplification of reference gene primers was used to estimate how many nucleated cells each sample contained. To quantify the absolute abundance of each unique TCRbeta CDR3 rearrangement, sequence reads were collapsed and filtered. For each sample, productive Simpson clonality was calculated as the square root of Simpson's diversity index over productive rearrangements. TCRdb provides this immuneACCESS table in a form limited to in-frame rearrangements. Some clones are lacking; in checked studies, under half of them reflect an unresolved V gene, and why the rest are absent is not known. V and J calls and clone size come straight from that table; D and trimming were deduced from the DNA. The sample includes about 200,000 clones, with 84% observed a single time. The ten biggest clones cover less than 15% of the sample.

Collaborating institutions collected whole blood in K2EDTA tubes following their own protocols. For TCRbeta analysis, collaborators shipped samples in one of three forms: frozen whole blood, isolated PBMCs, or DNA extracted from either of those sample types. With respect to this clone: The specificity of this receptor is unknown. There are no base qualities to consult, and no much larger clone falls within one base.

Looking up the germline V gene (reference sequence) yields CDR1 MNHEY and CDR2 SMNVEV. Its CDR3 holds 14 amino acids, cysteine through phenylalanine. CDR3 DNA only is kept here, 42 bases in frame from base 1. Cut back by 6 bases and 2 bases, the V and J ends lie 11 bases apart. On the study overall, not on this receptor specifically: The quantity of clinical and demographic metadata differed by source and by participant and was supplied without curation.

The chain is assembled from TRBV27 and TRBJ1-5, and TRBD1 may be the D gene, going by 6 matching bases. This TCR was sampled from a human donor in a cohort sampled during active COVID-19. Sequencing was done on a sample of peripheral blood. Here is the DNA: TGTGCCAGCAGCACAGGGTCAGGCAATCAGCCCCAGCATTTT. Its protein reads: CASSTGSGNQPQHF.